This T cell receptor beta chain was retrieved from a study of blood T cell repertoires in COVID-19. The table came from immunoSEQ multiplex PCR; TCRdb's copy has only in-frame clones and leaves some out. The table has about 130,000 clones, around nine tenths seen once; the top ten hold 18%. The receptor comes from a man aged 45-60 years with active or convalescent COVID-19. The sample comprised peripheral blood.

In DNA, the CDR3 is TGTGCCAGTAGTTACGGCCAGGGTGGCTACGAGCAGTACTTC. Amino acids: CASSYGQGGYEQYF. The chain carries TRBV19 and TRBJ2-7; the D gene is possibly TRBD1 (5 bases). V was shortened by 5 bases and J by 3 bases, with 14 bases between the two germline ends. Germline-derived CDR1 and CDR2 are LNHDA and SQIVND (reference sequence). This CDR3 contains 14 residues.